This passage covers 20 T cell receptor beta chains from one sample sequenced in a study of regulatory T cells in long-lasting Graves disease. This sample's time point: newly diagnosed GD, antithyroid drugs for less than 3 months. Extracted PBMC RNA gave rise to the TCR library. In building TCR beta libraries, iRepertoire HTBI primers were used together with Arm-PCR of CDR3 regions. TCRdb re-called the multiplex PCR reads through MiXCR, storing one row per CDR3 protein. The table has hundreds of thousands of distinct CDR3 sequences, 16% seen once. This sample also belongs to another study, concerning T cells in Graves' hyperthyroidism and ophthalmopathy.

Sequenced here: peripheral blood mononuclear cells (PBMCs), sampled at new diagnosis, from a patient treated with antithyroid drugs. These receptors all stem from a man aged 40-49 years with Graves disease.

This clonotype was found many times. The rearrangement joins TRBV11-2 to TRBJ1-1; D may be TRBD1 (6 bases). This CDR3 has 14 amino acids. Trimming removed 4 bases at V and 9 bases at J, with 18 bases between. The V gene's germline CDR1 is SGHAT and CDR2 FQNNGV. The CDR3 coding sequence is TGTGCCAGCAGCTCGTACGGACAGCCAGGTAAAGCTTTCTTT. This sequence encodes CASSSYGQPGKAFF.

This clonotype was counted many times. The chain couples TRBV18 to TRBJ2-1, with D perhaps assigned TRBD1 or TRBD2 (6 bases each). V was clipped by 3 bases and J by 4 bases, with 13 bases between them. CDR3 length: 15 residues. CDR1 is KGHSH, CDR2 LQKENI, per germline. CDR3 amino acids: CASSPQTGAYNEQFF. Written as DNA, the CDR3 is TGTGCCAGCTCACCGCAAACGGGGGCGTACAATGAGCAGTTCTTC. Full variable domain (outside the CDR3, taken from reference TRBV18 and TRBJ2-1): NAGVMQNPRHLVRRRGQEARLRCSPMKGHSHVYWYRQLPEEGLKFMVYLQKENIIDESGMPKERFSAEFPKEGPSILRIQQVVRGDSAAYFCASSPQTGAYNEQFFGPGTRLTVL.

This clonotype was detected ten times or more. J is TRBJ2-7 and V is TRBV28; TRBD1 matches 9 bases. This CDR3 spans 13 amino acids. Germline CDR1 reads MDHEN; CDR2 reads SYDVKM. Losses at the gene ends were 9 bases for V and 5 bases for J; bases not matched to a gene: 8. Here the CDR3 DNA reads TGTGCCAGGGGGACAGGGCGACAGAACGAGCAGTACTTC. It specifies CARGTGRQNEQYF.

This clonotype occurred a few times. This may arise from a read error, as a much more abundant clone is one base away. The chain carries TRBV20-1 and TRBJ2-3; a weak D match, TRBD2 (8 bases). The V gene's germline CDR1 is DFQATT and CDR2 SNEGSKA (reference sequence). V lost 4 bases and J 1 base, leaving 21 bases between the germline ends. The CDR3 spans 17 residues. As DNA, the CDR3 is TGCAGTGCTAAGACAGGGTTACTAGCGGAGCGCACAGATACGCAGTATTTT. Amino acids: CSAKTGLLAERTDTQYF.

This clonotype was seen at least ten times. This chain links TRBV24-1 with TRBJ2-1; a weak D match, TRBD2 (7 bases). Trimming took off 4 bases at V and 0 bases at J, with 12 bases between the two ends. The CDR3 is 16 amino acids. In germline, CDR1 is KGHDR, CDR2 SFDVKD. The CDR3 DNA follows: TGTGCCACCAGTGACCCGGGGGGACACTCCTACAATGAGCAGTTCTTC. It translates to CATSDPGGHSYNEQFF.

This clonotype was counted at least ten times. J is TRBJ2-1 and V is TRBV7-9, with TRBD1 identical over 10 bases. V was pared by 4 bases and J by 8 bases, with 14 bases of the junction left unmatched. The V gene's germline CDR1 is SEHNR and CDR2 FQNEAQ (reference sequence). The length of the CDR3 is 17 residues. CDR3 sequence: CASSSTFGTGVQDEQFF. The CDR3 coding sequence is TGTGCCAGCAGCTCCACTTTCGGGACAGGGGTCCAGGATGAGCAGTTCTTC.

This clonotype was observed many times. V and J are TRBV20-1 and TRBJ2-7, with D maybe TRBD1 (6 bases). Germline loops: CDR1 DFQATT, CDR2 SNEGSKA (reference sequence). The germline V and J ends were trimmed by 2 bases and 2 bases, with 19 bases remaining between them. CDR3 length: 16 residues. The CDR3 nucleotides are TGCAGTGCTAGATCCCACCCCGGGAAGGGGGCCTACGAGCAGTACTTC. Translation gives CSARSHPGKGAYEQYF.

The chain joins TRBV20-1 to TRBJ1-5; D remains unclear. The CDR3 contains 9 residues. Germline loops: CDR1 DFQATT, CDR2 SNEGSKA (reference sequence). Deletions cut 3 bases from V and 8 bases from J, with 2 bases between. CDR3 amino acids: CSASEPQHF. In DNA form, the CDR3 reads TGCAGTGCTAGTGAGCCCCAGCATTTT.

V gene TRBV9 combines with J gene TRBJ2-7; D possibly corresponds to TRBD2 (5 bases). CDR1 and CDR2 (germline): SGDLS, YYNGEE. The V and J ends lost 0 bases and 3 bases respectively, with 13 bases between them. This CDR3 is built from 15 residues. The CDR3 DNA is TGTGCCAGCAGCGTAGGCTGGGAGCAGATCTACGAGCAGTACTTC. Its protein product is CASSVGWEQIYEQYF.

This clonotype has ten or more counts. This chain uses TRBV28 with TRBJ1-1; maybe TRBD1 (6 bases). CDR3 length: 14 amino acids. The V end was cut by 4 bases, the J end by 4 bases, with 13 bases between. Germline V lookup: CDR1 MDHEN, CDR2 SYDVKM. The CDR3 loop reads CASSSPGAGTEAFF. In nucleotides, the CDR3 is TGTGCCAGCAGTTCGCCGGGGGCGGGCACTGAAGCTTTCTTT. Full variable domain (remainder filled in from reference TRBV28 and TRBJ1-1): DVKVTQSSRYLVKRTGEKVFLECVQDMDHENMFWYRQDPGLGLRLIYFSYDVKMKEKGDIPEGYSVSREKKERFSLILESASTNQTSMYLCASSSPGAGTEAFFGQGTRLTVV.

This clonotype showed up many times. V and J are TRBV28 and TRBJ1-3; no clear D. Germline V lookup: CDR1 MDHEN, CDR2 SYDVKM. V lost 6 bases and J lost 3, with 12 bases in between. The CDR3 is 14 residues long. CDR3 bases: TGTGCCAGCAGGGTCCCGAGCGGTGGAAACACCATATATTTT. Its translation is CASRVPSGGNTIYF.

This clonotype was detected only a few times. V gene TRBV6-2 or TRBV6-3 combines with J gene TRBJ2-7; 8 bases agree with TRBD1. V lost 5 bases and J lost 3; bases outside the gene matches: 12. CDR3 size: 16 residues. Per the germline V gene, CDR1 is MNHEY and CDR2 is SVGEGT. For the CDR3, the DNA is TGTGCCAGCAGTCACTACCTCGAGACAGGGGACTACGAGCAGTACTTC. It specifies CASSHYLETGDYEQYF.

This clonotype was seen repeatedly, ten times or more. The chain recombines TRBV18 with TRBJ2-5; either TRBD1 or TRBD2 may supply D (5 bases each). The V and J ends lost 3 bases and 3 bases respectively, with 17 bases between them. The CDR3 is 16 residues long. Germline V gives CDR1 KGHSH, CDR2 LQKENI. Here the CDR3 DNA reads TGTGCCAGCTCACCCCCAGCGGCAGGGCCCAAAGAGACCCAGTACTTC. Protein: CASSPPAAGPKETQYF. The full variable domain, completed using reference TRBV18 and TRBJ2-5, is NAGVMQNPRHLVRRRGQEARLRCSPMKGHSHVYWYRQLPEEGLKFMVYLQKENIIDESGMPKERFSAEFPKEGPSILRIQQVVRGDSAAYFCASSPPAAGPKETQYFGPGTRLLVL.

This clonotype was seen a few times. This sequence joins TRBV4-1 and TRBJ1-1; D ambiguous. The CDR3 is 15 residues long. Germline values: CDR1 MGHRA, CDR2 YSYEKL. Trimming cost V 1 base and J 0 bases, with 9 bases left between them. CDR3 sequence reads: CASSQAFSLNTEAFF. CDR3 nucleotides: TGCGCCAGCAGCCAAGCGTTTTCCTTGAACACTGAAGCTTTCTTT.

There are many counts of this clonotype. The V and J genes are TRBV2 and TRBJ2-3, with D unclear. The CDR3 sequence is 14 residues long. From germline, CDR1 is SNHLY and CDR2 FYNNEI. Trimming cost V 3 bases and J 0 bases, with 7 bases left between them. CDR3 in amino acids: CASSDWVSTDTQYF. The CDR3 DNA sequence: TGTGCCAGCAGTGATTGGGTCAGCACAGATACGCAGTATTTT.

Many counts were recorded for this clonotype. V usage is TRBV18 and J usage is TRBJ1-1; maybe TRBD1 (5 bases). Trimming stripped 0 bases from V and 7 bases from J, with 9 bases between. The germline gives CDR1 KGHSH, CDR2 LQKENI. This CDR3 region has 13 residues. The CDR3 sequence is CASSPPGLGEAFF. For the CDR3, the DNA is TGTGCCAGCTCACCACCGGGGCTCGGTGAAGCTTTCTTT.

The V call is TRBV29-1, the J call TRBJ1-5; 9 bases align to TRBD1. Trimming took 5 bases from V and 5 from J; bases not matched to a gene: 10. Germline CDR1 SQVTM, CDR2 ANQGSEA. This CDR3 contains 15 residues. Written as DNA, the CDR3 is TGCAGCGTTTCCCACGGGACAGGGTTGGATCAGCCCCAGCATTTT. Residues: CSVSHGTGLDQPQHF.

The J gene is TRBJ2-1, the V gene TRBV20-1; 9 bases are a match to TRBD2. CDR3 length: 14 residues. V gave up 4 bases and J gave up 6 bases; unmatched junction bases: 7. Germline CDR1 and CDR2: DFQATT and SNEGSKA (reference sequence). CDR3 sequence (DNA): TGCAGTGCTACCCGGACTAGCGAGTCCAATGAGCAGTTCTTC. Its translation: CSATRTSESNEQFF.

This chain links TRBV30 with TRBJ2-4, with a tentative D call TRBD2 (6 bases). This CDR3 has 15 amino acids. V was pared by 3 bases and J by 6 bases, with 18 bases between. CDR1 is GTSNPN and CDR2 is SVGIG in the germline V gene (reference sequence). This chain's CDR3 is CAWSVGEVSRNIQYF. DNA for the CDR3: TGTGCCTGGAGCGTAGGGGAGGTATCCAGAAACATTCAGTACTTC. Filled out from reference TRBV30 and TRBJ2-4, the complete variable domain reads SQTIHQWPATLVQPVGSPLSLECTVEGTSNPNLYWYRQAAGRGLQLLFYSVGIGQISSEVPQNLSASRPQDRQFILSSKKLLLSDSGFYLCAWSVGEVSRNIQYFGAGTRLSVL.

In its sample, this clonotype was seen many times. CDR3 residues: CASSQVGLAGVLAYEQYF. CDR3 nucleotide sequence: TGTGCCAGCAGTCAAGTCGGACTAGCGGGGGTCCTAGCCTACGAGCAGTACTTC. The chain has TRBV12-3 or TRBV12-4 and TRBJ2-7, with TRBD2 matching over 13 bases. Unmatched junction bases numbered 12, after V lost 5 bases and J lost 2 bases. The CDR3 sequence is 18 residues long.